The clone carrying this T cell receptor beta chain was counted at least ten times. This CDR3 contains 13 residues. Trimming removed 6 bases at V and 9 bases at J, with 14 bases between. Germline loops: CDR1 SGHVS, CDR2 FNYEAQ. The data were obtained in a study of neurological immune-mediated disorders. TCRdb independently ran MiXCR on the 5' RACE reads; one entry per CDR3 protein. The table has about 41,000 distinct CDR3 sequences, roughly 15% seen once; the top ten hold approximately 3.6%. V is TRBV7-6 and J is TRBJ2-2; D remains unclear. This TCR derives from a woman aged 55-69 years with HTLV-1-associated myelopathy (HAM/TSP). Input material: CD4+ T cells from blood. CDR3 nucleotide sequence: TGTGCCAGCAGGCCCAGAAGCCCCCGGGAGCTGTTTTTT. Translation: CASRPRSPRELFF.